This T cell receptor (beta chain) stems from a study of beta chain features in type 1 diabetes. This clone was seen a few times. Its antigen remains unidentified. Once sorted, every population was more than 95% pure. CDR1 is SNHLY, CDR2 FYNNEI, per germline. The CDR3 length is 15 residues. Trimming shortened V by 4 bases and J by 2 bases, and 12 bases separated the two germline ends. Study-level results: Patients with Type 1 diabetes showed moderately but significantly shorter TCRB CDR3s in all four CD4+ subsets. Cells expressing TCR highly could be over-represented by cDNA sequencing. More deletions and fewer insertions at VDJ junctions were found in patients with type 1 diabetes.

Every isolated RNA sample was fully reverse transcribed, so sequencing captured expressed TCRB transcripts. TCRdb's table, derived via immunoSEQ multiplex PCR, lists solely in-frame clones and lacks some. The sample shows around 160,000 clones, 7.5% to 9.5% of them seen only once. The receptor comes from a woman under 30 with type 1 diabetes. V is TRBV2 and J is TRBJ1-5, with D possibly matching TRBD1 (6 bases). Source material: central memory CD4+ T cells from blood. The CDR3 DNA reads TGTGCCAGCAGTGGGTCAGGGGATGGCAATCAGCCCCAGCATTTT. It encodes CASSGSGDGNQPQHF. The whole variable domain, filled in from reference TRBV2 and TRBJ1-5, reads EPEVTQTPSHQVTQMGQEVILRCVPISNHLYFYWYRQILGQKVEFLVSFYNNEISEKSEIFDDQFSVERPDGSNFTLKIRSTKLEDSAMYFCASSGSGDGNQPQHFGDGTRLSIL.